This T cell receptor (beta chain) was retrieved from a study of early T cells in non-severe SARS-CoV-2 infection. In the study overall: Sequencing of unsorted whole blood was done on bulk RNA, leaving chains unpaired. The study, taken as a whole, reports: There was a bias toward anti-spike CD8 responses in VDJdb matching, which missed private and CD4 specificities.

Trimming left V 6 bases short and J 3 bases short, with 12 bases between. The CDR3 is made up of 13 amino acids. In germline, CDR1 is MNHEY, CDR2 SVGEGT. A word on this clonotype: Its target is not known.

In the library, individual cDNA molecules carried attached unique molecular identifiers. TCRdb analysed the 5' RACE reads with MiXCR anew, one entry per CDR3 protein. The sample includes over 90,000 distinct CDR3 sequences, about an eighth of them seen just once. The chain joins TRBV6-2 or TRBV6-3 to TRBJ2-7; possibly TRBD1 for D (5 bases). This clonotype was sampled from an adult who was a healthcare worker with PCR-confirmed SARS-CoV-2 infection or an uninfected control (not recorded which). Material: whole blood. The CDR3 sequence is CASRPQVGYEQYF. CDR3 bases: TGTGCCAGCAGGCCACAGGTCGGCTACGAGCAGTACTTC.